The rows below give T cell receptor beta chains drawn from one sample of a study of early T cells in non-severe SARS-CoV-2 infection. TCRdb independently ran MiXCR on the 5' RACE reads; one entry per CDR3 protein. This sample yields tens of thousands of distinct CDR3 sequences, of which approximately 10% are seen a single time; more than 3% belongs to the top ten. This specimen was whole blood, taken at baseline. These receptors were collected from an adult who was a healthcare worker with PCR-confirmed SARS-CoV-2 infection or an uninfected control (not recorded which). Both conserved end residues are part of each CDR3. D genes are given only for firm matches.

V: TRBV9; D: .; CDR3: CASSVYVTDTQYF
V: TRBV11-3; D: .; CDR3: CASSLLDDTEAFF
V: TRBV5-6; D: TRBD2; CDR3: CASSTAGGAYNEQFF
V: TRBV28; D: .; CDR3: CASSSPGAIQDTQYF
V: TRBV4-1; D: .; CDR3: CASSQVKDLGNTIYF
V: TRBV10-3; D: TRBD1; CDR3: CAISTGTGSYEQYF
V: TRBV28; D: .; CDR3: CASSLASYGYTF
V: TRBV3-1; D: .; CDR3: CASSQGFTGELFF
V: TRBV7-9; D: .; CDR3: CASSEGVDTQYF
V: TRBV7-9; D: .; CDR3: CASSLEVPNTDTQYF
V: TRBV2; D: TRBD2; CDR3: CASSDRRESVTDTQYF
V: TRBV7-9; D: .; CDR3: CASSFYTEGLDGYTF
V: TRBV7-2; D: TRBD2; CDR3: CASSLRLAGGYNTQYF
V: TRBV29-1; D: .; CDR3: CSARGDTQYF
V: TRBV18; D: TRBD2; CDR3: CASSPRTSGYLGNEQFF
V: TRBV3-1; D: TRBD1; CDR3: CASSQEGYWGQGVYEQYF
V: TRBV7-9; D: .; CDR3: CASRPRDWRTDTQYF
V: TRBV20-1; D: .; CDR3: CSARNFPYEQYF
V: TRBV6-1; D: .; CDR3: CASSENTDTQYF
V: TRBV5-1; D: .; CDR3: CASSLESSQETQYF
V: TRBV5-1; D: TRBD2; CDR3: CASSSTSVGIRGGEQYF
V: TRBV6-5; D: TRBD1; CDR3: CASRSTGDNEQFF
V: TRBV27; D: .; CDR3: CASSLSPNYGYTF
V: TRBV11-2; D: TRBD2; CDR3: CASRRAGGPAGELFF
V: TRBV10-3; D: TRBD2; CDR3: CAISEGTSYNEQFF
V: TRBV9; D: .; CDR3: CASSGGPIPYEQYF
V: TRBV5-4; D: .; CDR3: CASSLATPDEQFF
V: TRBV11-3; D: .; CDR3: CASSWQGTYNEQFF
V: TRBV3-1; D: .; CDR3: CASSLQYEQYF
V: TRBV12-3/TRBV12-4; D: TRBD1; CDR3: CASSLSAGGNQPQHF
V: TRBV18; D: .; CDR3: CASSPPEEETQYF
V: TRBV20-1; D: TRBD2; CDR3: CSAMGVTSEQETQYF
V: TRBV7-2; D: TRBD1; CDR3: CASSFRADRQGARKTQYF
V: TRBV5-1; D: .; CDR3: CASSFGGGLDTEAFF
V: TRBV4-1; D: .; CDR3: CASSQDPNGETQYF
V: TRBV19; D: TRBD1; CDR3: CASSAQGSYEQYF